The 14 T cell receptor beta chains below all came from one sample that was sequenced in a study of graft-versus-host responses after intestinal transplantation. No cognate antigen is known for these TCRs. Clones were read by immunoSEQ multiplex PCR, and TCRdb kept only the in-frame ones, dropping some. Of about 90,000 clones in the sample, 90% to 95% are singletons; the top ten hold 1% to 1.4%. This specimen was unstimulated CD8+ T cells sorted from spleen or lymph node cells, taken before transplant. These receptors were obtained from a human donor who was the organ donor for an intestinal transplant.

This clone has just a few counts. This rearrangement joins TRBV4-3 to TRBJ2-3; D is possibly TRBD2 (5 bases). Germline CDR1 is LGHNA and CDR2 is YSLEER. This CDR3 has 16 residues. With 2 bases removed from V and 2 bases from J, the gap between germline ends came to 14 bases. The DNA of the CDR3 is TGCGCCAGCAGCCAAAATGTCGTAGCGCTCACAGATACGCAGTATTTT. It encodes CASSQNVVALTDTQYF.

This rearrangement joins TRBV5-1 to TRBJ2-3, with D unclear. V was cut by 4 bases and J by 1 base, with 13 bases left in between. The CDR3 has 15 amino acids. Germline CDR1 SGHRS, CDR2 YFSETQ. The CDR3 sequence is CASSALGAGTDTQYF. Here the CDR3 DNA reads TGCGCCAGCAGCGCCCTAGGTGCAGGCACAGATACGCAGTATTTT.

This clone is medium-sized by share. The genes are TRBV5-1 and TRBJ2-5, with 7 nucleotides matching TRBD2. CDR1 and CDR2 from the germline V gene are SGHRS and YFSETQ. The CDR3 loop spans 14 amino acids. V lost 0 bases and J lost 5; bases outside the gene matches: 4. The CDR3: CASSLEMGGETQYF. The DNA for the CDR3 is TGCGCCAGCAGCTTGGAAATGGGAGGGGAGACCCAGTACTTC.

The rearrangement uses TRBV7-6 and TRBJ2-3, with TRBD1 matching over 8 bases. The CDR3 contains 16 residues. The ends lost 5 bases at V and 0 bases at J; junction bases unmatched: 7. Germline V gene sequence: CDR1 SGHVS, CDR2 FNYEAQ. CDR3 bases: TGTGCCAGCAGCATATGGACAGGGACGAGCACAGATACGCAGTATTTT. Amino acids: CASSIWTGTSTDTQYF.

The DNA for the CDR3 is TGTGCCAGCAGCTGGACTAGCGGGGGCCACACAGATACGCAGTATTTT. Its translation: CASSWTSGGHTDTQYF. This chain links TRBV5-5 with TRBJ2-3, with TRBD2 identical over 13 bases. The CDR3 runs 16 residues. V lost 3 bases and J lost 2; bases outside the gene matches: 3. The germline CDR1 and CDR2 sequences are SGHKS and YYEKEE (reference sequence).

The gene calls are TRBV5-1 and TRBJ2-1; D is possibly TRBD2 (6 bases). CDR1 and CDR2 from the germline V gene are SGHRS and YFSETQ. This CDR3 has 15 amino acids. Trimming took off 1 base at V and 3 bases at J, with 11 bases between the two ends. The CDR3 DNA follows: TGCGCCAGCAGCTTGATTAGCGGCATCTACAATGAGCAGTTCTTC. This sequence encodes CASSLISGIYNEQFF. Full variable domain (missing parts from reference TRBV5-1 and TRBJ2-1): KAGVTQTPRYLIKTRGQQVTLSCSPISGHRSVSWYQQTPGQGLQFLFEYFSETQRNKGNFPGRFSGRQFSNSRSEMNVSTLELGDSALYLCASSLISGIYNEQFFGPGTRLTVL.

The rearrangement uses TRBV6-5 and TRBJ2-1; 8 bases are a match to TRBD1. The trim removed 3 bases at V and 1 base at J, leaving 5 bases unmatched. Germline CDR1 MNHEY, CDR2 SVGAGI. The CDR3 is made up of 16 amino acids. For the CDR3, the DNA is TGTGCCAGCAGTTATTCACGACAGGGGTCCTACAATGAGCAGTTCTTC. Translating gives CASSYSRQGSYNEQFF.

The chain joins TRBV29-1 to TRBJ2-2; a possible D gene is TRBD1 (5 bases). The CDR3 is 13 residues long. CDR1 and CDR2 from the germline V gene are SQVTM and ANQGSEA. Trimming took off 3 bases at V and 1 base at J, with 6 bases between the two ends. CDR3 DNA sequence: TGCAGCGTTGAGCAGGGGAACACCGGGGAGCTGTTTTTT. It codes for CSVEQGNTGELFF.

The rearrangement links TRBV29-1 to TRBJ2-7; 7 bases match TRBD2. The germline CDR1 and CDR2 sequences are SQVTM and ANQGSEA. V shed 2 bases, J shed 5 bases, and the junction held 6 bases outside the gene matches. The CDR3 covers 13 residues. The CDR3, as DNA: TGCAGCGTTGAAACCAATGGGGGGGACGAGCAGTACTTC. Translation: CSVETNGGDEQYF.

The chain couples TRBV28 to TRBJ2-1, with 9 bases aligning to TRBD2. The CDR3 contains 16 residues. V lost 4 bases to trimming and J lost 0 bases; unmatched junction nucleotides: 4. CDR1 and CDR2 from the germline V gene are MDHEN and SYDVKM. This CDR3 is CASSWLAGTSYNEQFF. CDR3 in DNA: TGTGCCAGCAGTTGGCTAGCGGGGACCTCCTACAATGAGCAGTTCTTC. Combining the CDR3 with reference TRBV28 and TRBJ2-1 gives the whole variable domain DVKVTQSSRYLVKRTGEKVFLECVQDMDHENMFWYRQDPGLGLRLIYFSYDVKMKEKGDIPEGYSVSREKKERFSLILESASTNQTSMYLCASSWLAGTSYNEQFFGPGTRLTVL.

This clone was detected once. The chain employs TRBV7-3 and TRBJ2-2, with a tentative D call TRBD1 (6 bases). Deletions cut 5 bases from V and 4 bases from J, with 11 bases between. Germline CDR1 is SGHTA and CDR2 is FQGTGA. The CDR3 covers 14 residues. CDR3: CASSTGYATGELFF. The CDR3 nucleotides are TGTGCCAGCAGCACAGGGTACGCCACCGGGGAGCTGTTTTTT.

V usage is TRBV11-3 and J usage is TRBJ2-7; TRBD1 matches at 8 bases. The germline V gene encodes CDR1 SGHNT and CDR2 YENEEA. The ends lost 1 base at V and 3 bases at J; junction bases unmatched: 11. The CDR3 runs to 17 residues. In nucleotides, the CDR3 is TGTGCCAGCAGCTTAGTAGAGGGACAGGTAAAGGTCTACGAGCAGTACTTC. It is translated as CASSLVEGQVKVYEQYF.

The CDR3 loop is CASRGPGPGNSPLHF. The CDR3 DNA is TGTGCCAGCAGGGGGCCAGGCCCCGGTAATTCACCCCTCCACTTT. V is TRBV25-1 and J is TRBJ1-6; D is perhaps TRBD1 (5 bases). The CDR3 totals 15 residues. Trimming left V 6 bases short and J 6 bases short, with 15 bases between. Germline CDR1 is MGHDK and CDR2 is SYGVNS. The full variable domain, its missing parts supplied by reference TRBV25-1 and TRBJ1-6, is EADIYQTPRYLVIGTGKKITLECSQTMGHDKMYWYQQDPGMELHLIHYSYGVNSTEKGDLSSESTVSRIRTEHFPLTLESARPSHTSQYLCASRGPGPGNSPLHFGNGTRLTVT.

The chain combines TRBV5-4 with TRBJ1-1, with D unclear. The germline V gene has CDR1 SGHNT and CDR2 YYREEE (reference sequence). The CDR3 runs 15 residues. Trimming took off 1 base at V and 0 bases at J, with 10 bases between the two ends. The CDR3 reads CASSLLASMNTEAFF. DNA of the CDR3: TGTGCCAGCAGCTTGTTAGCGTCCATGAACACTGAAGCTTTCTTT.